This T cell receptor beta chain comes out of a study of blood T cell repertoires in COVID-19. Background on the study: Sites across the United States, Italy and Spain contributed samples from acute and convalescent COVID-19.

As processed by the authors: Reference gene primer amplification yielded estimated nucleated cell counts. The data were produced by immunoSEQ multiplex PCR, yet TCRdb's version contains in-frame clones alone and is incomplete. The V and J calls and clone size come from that table; D and trimming were worked out from the DNA. The sample includes some 180,000 clones, about 93% seen only once; the top ten take approximately 0.56%. The ends lost 1 base at V and 2 bases at J; junction bases unmatched: 7. This CDR3 has 16 residues. Germline-derived CDR1 and CDR2 are SGHDN and FVKESK. Sequencing was done on a sample of peripheral blood. The origin of this receptor is a man over 45 with acute or convalescent COVID-19. The chain combines TRBV14 with TRBJ2-7, with TRBD1 identical over 8 bases. The CDR3: CASSQGPGTGTYEQYF. In DNA form, the CDR3 reads TGTGCCAGCAGCCAAGGGCCCGGGACAGGAACCTACGAGCAGTACTTC.